This T cell receptor beta chain was recovered during a study of regulatory T cells in long-lasting Graves disease. Study details: Patients with persistent Graves' disease had over 5 years of antithyroid drugs and persistent TSH receptor antibodies.

This clonotype was counted at least ten times. Its antigen is still unknown. In building TCR beta libraries, iRepertoire HTBI primers were used together with Arm-PCR of CDR3 regions. Using its own MiXCR run on the multiplex PCR reads, TCRdb lists one record per CDR3 protein. The sample holds some 440,000 distinct CDR3 sequences, around 21% seen once. Germline V lookup: CDR1 MDHEN, CDR2 SYDVKM. V gave up 4 bases and J gave up 5 bases, with 9 bases separating them. There are 12 residues in the CDR3. Time point indicated: persistent/refractory GD, antithyroid drugs over 5 years with positive TRAb. Extracted PBMC RNA gave rise to the TCR library. Diagnoses of Graves' disease were made by American Thyroid Association guidelines. Findings and limits, study-wide: Persistent Graves' patients showed less TCR diversity than newly diagnosed ones. More public clonotypes were shared by persistent patients (around 3,000) than by new patients (roughly 930).

The chain links TRBV28 to TRBJ2-7, with a tentative D call TRBD1 (5 bases). The sequence derives from a female donor with Graves disease. The material was peripheral blood mononuclear cells (PBMCs), obtained when the disease was refractory, from a patient treated with antithyroid drugs. The CDR3 region has the DNA TGTGCCAGCAGTTCCAGGGCCCACGAGCAGTACTTC. Translating gives CASSSRAHEQYF.